This T cell receptor beta chain was sequenced in a study of cytotoxic CD8 clonotypes in ibrutinib-treated CLL. Study as a whole: The sample average was about 280,000 productive templates and tens of thousands of productive rearrangements.

With sequencing, the targeted depth ranged from 1 in 200,000 to 1 in 1 million T cells. Data came from immunoSEQ multiplex PCR; TCRdb stores just in-frame clones and leaves some out. The data contain about 130,000 clones, approximately 80% of them singletons. Broader study findings: Public clonotypes were uncommon and contracted or stayed stable on treatment. At progression, clonality fell back toward baseline after rising at ibrutinib response.

Concerning this clone: Its antigen is unknown.

The CDR3 extends over 16 amino acids. V dropped 1 base and J dropped 5 bases, with 15 bases sitting between them. From germline, CDR1 is SGHTA and CDR2 FQGNSA. This TCR was recovered from a human donor with chronic lymphocytic leukemia. This rearrangement joins TRBV7-2 to TRBJ2-1, with D uncertain. The sample was PBMCs, taken after 24 months of ibrutinib treatment. CDR3 region: CASSLVPAGVNNEQFF. DNA of the CDR3: TGTGCCAGCAGCTTAGTACCAGCTGGAGTTAACAATGAGCAGTTCTTC.